What follows describes a single TCR beta chain. The TCR beta profiling, which covered VDJ combination and CDR3 sequence, was carried out using genomic DNA as the template. TCRdb reanalysed the reads using MiXCR and keeps one entry per CDR3 protein. This table holds about 68,000 distinct CDR3 sequences, almost 55% found once. The data stem from a study of CD8+CD57+ T cells in acquired aplastic anemia. Study details: Sorted CD4+ plus CD8+ cells gave DNA averaging 3.2 ug.

V was shortened by 6 bases and J by 3 bases, with 11 bases between the two germline ends. CDR3 size: 13 residues. Germline values: CDR1 MGHDK, CDR2 SYGVNS. The clonotype originates from a human donor in good health, serving as a control. The rearrangement joins TRBV25-1 to TRBJ2-5; D call uncertain. The sample taken for sequencing was sorted CD4+, CD8+, or CD8+CD57+ T cells (not recorded which) from PBMCs. The CDR3 sequence: CASSVPWEETQYF. CDR3 bases: TGTGCCAGCAGCGTACCCTGGGAAGAGACCCAGTACTTC. The whole variable domain, remainder taken from reference TRBV25-1 and TRBJ2-5, is EADIYQTPRYLVIGTGKKITLECSQTMGHDKMYWYQQDPGMELHLIHYSYGVNSTEKGDLSSESTVSRIRTEHFPLTLESARPSHTSQYLCASSVPWEETQYFGPGTRLLVL.